This TCR beta chain was retrieved from a study of stem cell transplantation in POMP-related autoinflammatory disease. Whole-study results and caveats: Fewer unique TRB V-J gene pairings were identified in patients with PRAID.

Germline V gives CDR1 DFQATT, CDR2 SNEGSKA (reference sequence). The germline V and J ends were trimmed by 5 bases and 5 bases, with 8 bases remaining between them. The CDR3 sequence is 11 residues long. This clone appeared once. Its antigen is unknown. The data were produced by immunoSEQ multiplex PCR, yet TCRdb's version contains in-frame clones alone and is incomplete. Here the sample spans several thousand clones, under 85% being singletons. The sequenced sample was a CXCR5-defined cell subset from PBMCs. The sequence derives from a human donor in good health. The V call is TRBV20-1, the J call TRBJ2-3, with D unclear. Here the CDR3 DNA reads TGCAGTGCTGGCCAGAGAGATACGCAGTATTTT. It encodes CSAGQRDTQYF.